This TCR beta chain was obtained from a study of long-term antiretroviral therapy in people with HIV. Study-level background: Samples collected earliest predate the 2015 immediate-ART recommendation by about a decade. General study points: In samples taken after ART, diversity increased but remained below transplant donor control levels. No data were available on ART adherence, viral resistance or therapy changes.

Assay version v3.0 of immunoSEQ was used, and it was run at survey level. Clones were sequenced by immunoSEQ multiplex PCR, and TCRdb holds only the in-frame ones, with some missing. This table has tens of thousands of clones, approximately 86% appearing once. Going into DNA extraction, samples held 1-10 million cryopreserved PBMC. Germline values: CDR1 SGHNT, CDR2 YENEEA. CDR3 length: 14 residues. V lost 5 bases and J lost 7, with 16 bases in between. Of note for this clone: Its antigen remains unidentified.

The TCR comes from a man aged 50 or older with HIV. The sequenced sample was unsorted PBMCs, obtained 1.2 years after starting antiretroviral therapy. The rearrangement joins TRBV11-3 to TRBJ2-3; D may match TRBD1 or TRBD2 (6 bases each). CDR3 loop: CASSPQAGGNTQYF. The DNA for the CDR3 is TGTGCCAGCAGCCCCCAGGCCGGGGGCAATACGCAGTATTTT.